This TCR beta chain was captured by sequencing in a study of blood T cell repertoires in COVID-19. The germline V and J ends were trimmed by 1 base and 2 bases, with 15 bases remaining between them. The CDR3 extends over 16 amino acids. Germline values: CDR1 SGHTA, CDR2 FQGNSA. The protocol was immunoSEQ multiplex PCR, while the TCRdb copy is restricted to in-frame clones and leaves out a portion. The table has around 360,000 clones, 87% seen once; the top ten hold more than 9%. The TCR originated in a woman younger than 45 with COVID-19, enrolled during active disease. This rearrangement joins TRBV7-2 to TRBJ2-7, with TRBD2 as a possible D gene (6 bases). Sequenced material: peripheral blood. The CDR3: CASSLVRGLSTYEQYF. CDR3 DNA: TGTGCCAGCAGCTTAGTTCGGGGGTTATCCACCTACGAGCAGTACTTC.